This TCR beta chain came from a study of early T cells in non-severe SARS-CoV-2 infection. On the study more broadly: The study sequenced bulk RNA from unsorted whole blood, with chains unpaired.

This clonotype was counted at least ten times. Its antigen is currently unknown. Study-level findings and limits: Private and CD4 specificities were missed by VDJdb matching, which favored anti-spike CD8 responses.

The CDR3 runs 15 residues. Unmatched junction bases numbered 8, after V lost 3 bases and J lost 2 bases. Per germline, CDR1 SGHRS and CDR2 YFSETQ. Tagging with unique molecular identifiers was applied to individual cDNA molecules. TCRdb re-derived calls from the 5' RACE reads in MiXCR, one entry per CDR3 protein. The sample holds under 85,000 distinct CDR3 sequences, roughly 8.7% seen once. This receptor was identified in an adult who was a healthcare worker with PCR-confirmed SARS-CoV-2 infection or an uninfected control (not recorded which). The sample was whole blood. V is TRBV5-1 and J is TRBJ2-7, with 7 nucleotides matching TRBD2. CDR3 DNA: TGCGCCAGCAGCTGGGAGGAGCGGGGCCCCTACGAGCAGTACTTC. Protein sequence: CASSWEERGPYEQYF.